This T cell receptor (beta chain) was sequenced for a study of blood T cells in healthy people across ages. For the study at large: About one barcoded beta molecule per two T cells came from capture by template switching.

There were at least 5.5 micrograms of total RNA extracted from every sample. With a J-beta primer mix and a sample-barcoded 5' primer, a second PCR ran 7 to 11 cycles. Each cDNA molecule, via a template-switch adaptor with 12 random nucleotides, was tagged. TCRdb ran MiXCR on the 5' RACE reads and lists one entry per CDR3 protein. The sample shows 1,500,000 or so distinct CDR3 sequences, roughly 64% of them seen only once. Sequenced sample: blood. This sequence was found in a man between 18 and 29 years old in good health.

The CDR3 DNA follows: TGTGCCAGCAGCTTGTATACGGGGGGTTCCTACGAGCAGTACTTC. Protein product: CASSLYTGGSYEQYF. V is TRBV5-5 and J is TRBJ2-5, with TRBD2 matching over 7 bases. The DNA end is a closer match to TRBJ2-7, so the J assignment may be wrong. Per germline, CDR1 SGHKS and CDR2 YYEKEE (reference sequence). The CDR3 covers 15 residues.